One T cell receptor beta chain is described in this entry. TCRdb's table, derived via immunoSEQ multiplex PCR, lists solely in-frame clones and lacks some. The sample consists of about 22,000 clones, roughly nine tenths of them appearing once. The sample belongs to a study of T cell changes during pregnancy in multiple sclerosis. The CDR3 is 16 amino acids. The germline V gene encodes CDR1 MNHNS and CDR2 SASEGT. Trimming shortened V by 4 bases and J by 5 bases, and 20 bases separated the two germline ends. The sequenced sample was CD4+ T cells from peripheral blood mononuclear cells, obtained after pregnancy. The sequence derives from a female donor in good health, enrolled as a control in a pregnancy study. The chain uses TRBV6-1 and TRBJ2-5, with a possible D match to TRBD2 (6 bases). The CDR3 sequence is CASSGIGAGQDETQYF. Here the CDR3 DNA reads TGTGCCAGCAGTGGGATTGGGGCGGGGCAGGACGAGACCCAGTACTTC.